The rows below give T cell receptor beta chains drawn from one sample of a study of blood T cell repertoires in COVID-19. Repertoires were generated with immunoSEQ multiplex PCR, while TCRdb's copy carries only in-frame clones and drops some. The sample carries 120,000 to 150,000 clones, about 83% recorded once. The source material was PBMCs or T cells enriched from blood (not recorded which). All receptors derive from a woman aged 45 to 65 with acute COVID-19. Each CDR3 is given with its conserved first and last residue. A D gene is named only where the DNA matches it firmly. Some rows mark clone size as missing; the rest say once, few, many or name a class of expanded clone.

TRBV7-3	TRBJ2-1	-	TRBD1	TGTGCCAGCAGCTTGGGACAGGGGATTAATGAGCAGTTCTTC	CASSLGQGINEQFF
TRBV12-3/TRBV12-4	TRBJ2-1	once	TRBD2	TGTGCCAGCAAACTAGCGGACTACAATGAGCAGTTCTTC	CASKLADYNEQFF
TRBV13	TRBJ1-1	few	-	TGTGCCAGCAGCGAAGGGGTGAGGCCTGAAGCTTTCTTT	CASSEGVRPEAFF
TRBV7-9	TRBJ1-3	-	-	TGTGCCAGCAGCTCCGGGACAAGGGGTCCAGGAAACACCATATATTTT	CASSSGTRGPGNTIYF
TRBV9	TRBJ1-6	few	TRBD1	TGTGCCAGCAGCGCCGGGACAGGGTGGAATTCACCCCTCCACTTT	CASSAGTGWNSPLHF
TRBV11-3	TRBJ2-1	-	TRBD1	TGTGCCAGCAGCTCAGGGAAAGGGGGCCGCTCCTACAATGAGCAGTTCTTC	CASSSGKGGRSYNEQFF
TRBV5-1	TRBJ2-7	-	-	TGCGCCACCAGGGAAGGATTAGCGCCAAACTACGAGCAGTACTTC	CATREGLAPNYEQYF
TRBV7-9	TRBJ2-1	-	TRBD2	TGTGCCAGCAGCCGCATAGCGGGCACCCACAATGAGCAGTTCTTC	CASSRIAGTHNEQFF
TRBV11-1	TRBJ2-7	-	-	TGTGCCAGCAGCACCACAGCAACCTACGAGCAGTACTTC	CASSTTATYEQYF
TRBV11-2	TRBJ1-1	once	TRBD1	TGTGCCAGCAGCCAAGACAGGGGGCTTCTGGATCCGAACACTGAAGCTTTCTTT	CASSQDRGLLDPNTEAFF
TRBV3-1/TRBV3-2	TRBJ1-2	-	TRBD1	TGTGCCAGCAGCCCCACGACAGGGGGTTCGAACTATGGCTACACCTTC	CASSPTTGGSNYGYTF
TRBV7-9	TRBJ1-4	-	-	TGTGCCAGCAGCTTGTCGGGGTTCGGTGAAAAACTGTTTTTT	CASSLSGFGEKLFF